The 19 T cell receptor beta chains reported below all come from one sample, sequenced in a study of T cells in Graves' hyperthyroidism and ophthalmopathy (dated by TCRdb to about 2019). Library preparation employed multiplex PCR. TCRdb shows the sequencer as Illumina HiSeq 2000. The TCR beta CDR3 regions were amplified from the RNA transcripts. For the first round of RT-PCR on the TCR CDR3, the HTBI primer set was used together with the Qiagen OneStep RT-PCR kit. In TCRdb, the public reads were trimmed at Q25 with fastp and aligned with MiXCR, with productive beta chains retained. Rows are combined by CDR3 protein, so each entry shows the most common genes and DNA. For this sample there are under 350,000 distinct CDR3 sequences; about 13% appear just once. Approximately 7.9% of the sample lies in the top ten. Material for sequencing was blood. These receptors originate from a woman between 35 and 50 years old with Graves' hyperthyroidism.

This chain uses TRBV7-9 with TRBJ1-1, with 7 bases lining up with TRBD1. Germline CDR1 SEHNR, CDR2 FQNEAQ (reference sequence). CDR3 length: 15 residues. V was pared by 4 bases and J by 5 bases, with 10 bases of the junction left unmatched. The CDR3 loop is CASSSSGGIRTEAFF. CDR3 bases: TGTGCCAGCAGCTCTTCAGGGGGGATACGTACTGAAGCTTTCTTT. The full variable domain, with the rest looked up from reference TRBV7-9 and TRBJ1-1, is DTGVSQNPRHKITKRGQNVTFRCDPISEHNRLYWYRQTLGQGPEFLTYFQNEAQLEKSRLLSDRFSAERPKGSFSTLEIQRTEQGDSAMYLCASSSSGGIRTEAFFGQGTRLTVV.

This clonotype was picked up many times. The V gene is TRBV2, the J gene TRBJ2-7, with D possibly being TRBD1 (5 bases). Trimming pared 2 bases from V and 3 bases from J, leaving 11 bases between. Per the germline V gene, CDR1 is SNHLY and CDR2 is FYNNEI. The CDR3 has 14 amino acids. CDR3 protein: CASSEPGRVYEQYF. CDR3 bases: TGTGCCAGCAGTGAACCGGGCAGGGTCTACGAGCAGTACTTC.

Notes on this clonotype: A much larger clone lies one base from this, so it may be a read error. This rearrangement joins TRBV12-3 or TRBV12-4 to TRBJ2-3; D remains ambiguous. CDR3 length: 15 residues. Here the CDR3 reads CACSLVFNPTDTQYF. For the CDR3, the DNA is TGTGCCTGCAGTTTAGTCTTCAACCCTACAGATACGCAGTATTTT.

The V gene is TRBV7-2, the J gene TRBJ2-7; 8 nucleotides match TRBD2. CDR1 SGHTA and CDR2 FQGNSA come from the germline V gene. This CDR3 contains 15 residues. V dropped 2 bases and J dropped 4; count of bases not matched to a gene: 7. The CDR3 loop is CASSLTRGLEYEQYF. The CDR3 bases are TGTGCCAGCAGCTTAACTCGGGGACTAGAGTACGAGCAGTACTTC. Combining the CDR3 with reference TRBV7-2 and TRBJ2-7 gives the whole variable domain GAGVSQSPSNKVTEKGKDVELRCDPISGHTALYWYRQSLGQGLEFLIYFQGNSAPDKSGLPSDRFSAERTGGSVSTLTIQRTQQEDSAVYLCASSLTRGLEYEQYFGPGTRLTVT.

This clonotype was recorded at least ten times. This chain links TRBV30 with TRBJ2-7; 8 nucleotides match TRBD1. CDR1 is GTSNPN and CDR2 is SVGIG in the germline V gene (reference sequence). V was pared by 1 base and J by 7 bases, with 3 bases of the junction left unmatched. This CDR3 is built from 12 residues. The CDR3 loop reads CAWSADRGEQYF. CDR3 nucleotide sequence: TGTGCCTGGAGTGCAGACAGGGGTGAGCAGTACTTC.

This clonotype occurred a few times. The CDR3 DNA is TGCAGTGCTAAAATTCACAGGGGGACGGCTTTCTTT. Its translation: CSAKIHRGTAFF. The rearrangement uses TRBV20-1 and TRBJ1-1; 8 bases are a match to TRBD1. CDR1 DFQATT and CDR2 SNEGSKA come from the germline V gene (reference sequence). The CDR3 has 12 amino acids. V lost 4 bases to trimming and J lost 11 bases; unmatched junction nucleotides: 9.

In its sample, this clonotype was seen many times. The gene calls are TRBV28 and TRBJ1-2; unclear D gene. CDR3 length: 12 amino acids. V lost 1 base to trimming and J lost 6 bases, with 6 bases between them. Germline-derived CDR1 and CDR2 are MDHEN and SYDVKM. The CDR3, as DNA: TGTGCCAGCAGTTTATCGGAGCATGGCTACACCTTC. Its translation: CASSLSEHGYTF.

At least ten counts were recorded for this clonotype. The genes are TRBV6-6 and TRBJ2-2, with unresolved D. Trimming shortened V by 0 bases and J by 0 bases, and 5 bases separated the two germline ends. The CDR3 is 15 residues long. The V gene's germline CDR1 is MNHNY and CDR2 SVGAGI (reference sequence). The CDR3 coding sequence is TGTGCCAGCAGTTACTCTAGGTCGAACACCGGGGAGCTGTTTTTT. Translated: CASSYSRSNTGELFF.

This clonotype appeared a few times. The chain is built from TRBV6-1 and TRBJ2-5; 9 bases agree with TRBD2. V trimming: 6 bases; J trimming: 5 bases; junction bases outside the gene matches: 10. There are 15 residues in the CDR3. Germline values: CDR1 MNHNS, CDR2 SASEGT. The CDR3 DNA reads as TGTGCCAGCAGGGCGGGGACTAGCTTCTTCGAGACCCAGTACTTC. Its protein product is CASRAGTSFFETQYF.

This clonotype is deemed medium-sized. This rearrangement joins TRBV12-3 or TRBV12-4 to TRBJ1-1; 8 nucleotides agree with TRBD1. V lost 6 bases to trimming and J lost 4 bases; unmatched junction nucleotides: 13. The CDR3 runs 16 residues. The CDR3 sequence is CASSFGQGRGGTEAFF. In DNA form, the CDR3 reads TGTGCCAGCAGCTTCGGACAGGGAAGGGGCGGCACTGAAGCTTTCTTT.

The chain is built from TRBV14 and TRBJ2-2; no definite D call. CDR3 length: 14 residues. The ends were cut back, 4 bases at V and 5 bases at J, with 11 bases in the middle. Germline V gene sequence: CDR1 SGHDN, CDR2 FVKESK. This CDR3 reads CASSPRLGTGELFF. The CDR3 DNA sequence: TGTGCCAGCAGCCCTCGGCTAGGGACCGGGGAGCTGTTTTTT. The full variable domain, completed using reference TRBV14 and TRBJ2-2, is EAGVTQFPSHSVIEKGQTVTLRCDPISGHDNLYWYRRVMGKEIKFLLHFVKESKQDESGMPNNRFLAERTGGTYSTLKVQPAELEDSGVYFCASSPRLGTGELFFGEGSRLTVL.

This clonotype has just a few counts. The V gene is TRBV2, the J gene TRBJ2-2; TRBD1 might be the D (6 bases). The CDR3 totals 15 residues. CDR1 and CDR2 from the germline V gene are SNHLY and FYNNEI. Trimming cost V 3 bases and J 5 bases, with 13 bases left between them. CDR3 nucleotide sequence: TGTGCCAGCAGTGACCAGAACAGGGAAACCGGGGAGCTGTTTTTT. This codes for CASSDQNRETGELFF.

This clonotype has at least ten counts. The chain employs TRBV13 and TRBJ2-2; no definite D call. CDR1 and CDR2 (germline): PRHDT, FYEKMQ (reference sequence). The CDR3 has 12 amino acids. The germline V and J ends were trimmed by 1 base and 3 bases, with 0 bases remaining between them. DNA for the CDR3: TGTGCCAGCAGCTTAGACACCGGGGAGCTGTTTTTT. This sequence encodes CASSLDTGELFF.

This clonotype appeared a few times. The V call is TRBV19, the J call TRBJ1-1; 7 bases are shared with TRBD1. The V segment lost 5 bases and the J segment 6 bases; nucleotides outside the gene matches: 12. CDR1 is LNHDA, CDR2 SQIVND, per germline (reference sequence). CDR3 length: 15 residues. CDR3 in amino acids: CASSAQPGQWSEAFF. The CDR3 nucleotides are TGTGCCAGTAGTGCCCAACCGGGACAGTGGTCTGAAGCTTTCTTT.

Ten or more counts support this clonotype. The CDR3 protein is CASSTDSYEQFF. CDR3 bases: TGTGCCAGCAGCACAGACAGCTATGAGCAGTTCTTC. The V and J genes are TRBV11-2 and TRBJ2-1; D perhaps matches TRBD1 (5 bases). CDR3 length equals 12 residues. Germline CDR1 SGHAT, CDR2 FQNNGV. Trimming pared 5 bases from V and 8 bases from J, leaving 10 bases between.

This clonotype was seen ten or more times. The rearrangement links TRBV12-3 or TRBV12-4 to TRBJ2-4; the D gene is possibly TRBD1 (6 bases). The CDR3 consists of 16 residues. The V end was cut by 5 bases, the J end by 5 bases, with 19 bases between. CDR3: CASSPRTDPMENIQYF. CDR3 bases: TGTGCCAGCAGTCCGAGGACAGACCCTATGGAAAACATTCAGTACTTC.

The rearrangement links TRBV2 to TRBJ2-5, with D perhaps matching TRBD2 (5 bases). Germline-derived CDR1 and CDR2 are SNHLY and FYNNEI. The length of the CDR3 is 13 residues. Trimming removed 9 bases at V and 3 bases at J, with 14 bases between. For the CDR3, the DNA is TGTGCCAGAGGGAGCCCCTCTAAAGAGACCCAGTACTTC. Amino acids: CARGSPSKETQYF.

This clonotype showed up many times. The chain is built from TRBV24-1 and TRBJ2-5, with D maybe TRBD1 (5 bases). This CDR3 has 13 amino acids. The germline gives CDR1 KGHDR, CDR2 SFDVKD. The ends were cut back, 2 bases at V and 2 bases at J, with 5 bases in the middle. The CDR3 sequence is CATSDSGQETQYF. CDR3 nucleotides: TGTGCCACCAGTGATTCAGGGCAAGAGACCCAGTACTTC.

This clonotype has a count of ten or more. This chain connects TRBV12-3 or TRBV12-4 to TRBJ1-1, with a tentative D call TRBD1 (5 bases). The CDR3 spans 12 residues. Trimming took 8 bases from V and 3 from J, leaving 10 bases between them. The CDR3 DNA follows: TGTGCCAGCGGGGACGGTTACACTGAAGCTTTCTTT. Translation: CASGDGYTEAFF.